This T cell receptor beta chain emerged from a study of blood T cell repertoires in COVID-19. Study information: The United States, Italy and Spain provided the acute and convalescent COVID-19 samples. PBMCs, B-cell-depleted T cells, or T cells provided the cDNA or gDNA that made up the material.

Germline V lookup: CDR1 SGHNT, CDR2 YYREEE (reference sequence). J gave up 6 bases and V 4 bases, and 8 bases lay outside the gene matches. The CDR3 extends over 14 amino acids. Authors' processing steps: Quantification of nucleated cells was approximated via reference gene primer amplification. This table comes from immunoSEQ multiplex PCR, and its TCRdb copy is limited to in-frame clones, with some not included. For V, J and clone size, that table is used; D and trimming come from the DNA. This table has about 83,000 clones, about 82% appearing once. This clone was counted a few times. The chain carries TRBV5-4 and TRBJ2-7; the match to TRBD2 covers 9 bases. Material: peripheral blood. The sequence was collected from a woman at least 80 years old with acute or convalescent COVID-19. CDR3 coding DNA: TGTGCCAGCAGCGGGAGGCTAGCGGGGAGCGAGCAGTACTTC. As protein: CASSGRLAGSEQYF.